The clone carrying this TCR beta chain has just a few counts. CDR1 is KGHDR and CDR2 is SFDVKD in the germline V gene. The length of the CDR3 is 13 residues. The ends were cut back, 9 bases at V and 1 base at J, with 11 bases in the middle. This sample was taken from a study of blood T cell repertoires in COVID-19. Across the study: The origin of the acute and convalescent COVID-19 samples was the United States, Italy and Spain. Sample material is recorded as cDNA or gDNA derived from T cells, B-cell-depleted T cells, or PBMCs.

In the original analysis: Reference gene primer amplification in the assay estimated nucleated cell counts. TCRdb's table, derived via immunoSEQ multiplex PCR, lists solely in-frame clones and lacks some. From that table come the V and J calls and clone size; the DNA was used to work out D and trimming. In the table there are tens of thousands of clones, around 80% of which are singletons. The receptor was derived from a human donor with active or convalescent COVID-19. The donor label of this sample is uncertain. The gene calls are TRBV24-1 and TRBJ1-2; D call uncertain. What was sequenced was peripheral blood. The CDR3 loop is CATGAGDNYGYTF. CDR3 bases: TGTGCCACCGGCGCGGGAGATAACTATGGCTACACCTTC.